Described below is a single T cell receptor (beta chain) sequence and its context. Other DNA sequences of this sample code for an identical CDR3. The authors' processing: Amplification with reference gene primers provided the estimates of nucleated cell counts. Produced via immunoSEQ multiplex PCR; TCRdb's table is partial and in-frame only. Clone size and the V and J calls come from that table; the DNA yielded D and trimming. The sample includes 150,000 to 200,000 clones, approximately 91% seen only once; the top ten take 0.53%. The germline gives CDR1 LNHDA, CDR2 SQIVND (reference sequence). The ends were cut back, 6 bases at V and 0 bases at J, with 9 bases in the middle. CDR3 length equals 14 residues. This sample stems from a study of blood T cell repertoires in COVID-19. Across the study: The United States, Italy and Spain provided the acute and convalescent COVID-19 samples. From T cells, B-cell-depleted T cells, or PBMCs came the material, which was cDNA or gDNA.

The gene calls are TRBV19 and TRBJ1-5; possibly TRBD1 for D (6 bases). The specimen was peripheral blood. This TCR was sampled from a man aged 45 to 65 with acute or convalescent COVID-19. The DNA of the CDR3 is TGTGCCAGTAGCTACAGGGATAGCAATCAGCCCCAGCATTTT. Its protein is CASSYRDSNQPQHF.